This entry lists 12 T cell receptor beta chains sequenced from one sample in a study of monozygotic twins with inflammatory bowel disease. TCRdb re-called the 5' RACE reads and gives one entry per CDR3 protein, without DNA. The sample totals some 150,000 distinct CDR3 sequences; its top ten clones hold just under 7.5%. Sequencing was done on a sample of blood. The receptor source for this set is a human donor with ulcerative colitis or Crohn's disease, or a healthy co-twin of an affected twin (not recorded which).

This rearrangement joins TRBV20-1 to TRBJ2-5; the TRBD2 assignment by TCRdb is unverifiable without DNA. Germline CDR1 and CDR2: DFQATT and SNEGSKA (reference sequence). The length of the CDR3 is 15 residues. The CDR3 here is CSARDPGTSGETQYF.

The chain uses TRBV21-1 and TRBJ1-2. TRBV21-1 is classified as a pseudogene. The CDR3 runs to 15 residues. CDR3 sequence: CASSKDPAFWYGYTF.

This chain uses TRBV5-1 with TRBJ2-3. This CDR3 contains 14 residues. Germline values: CDR1 SGHRS, CDR2 YFSETQ. CDR3 residues: CASSWGSSTDTQYF. The full variable domain, its missing parts supplied by reference TRBV5-1 and TRBJ2-3, is KAGVTQTPRYLIKTRGQQVTLSCSPISGHRSVSWYQQTPGQGLQFLFEYFSETQRNKGNFPGRFSGRQFSNSRSEMNVSTLELGDSALYLCASSWGSSTDTQYFGPGTRLTVL.

The chain uses TRBV20-1 and TRBJ2-2. The germline V gene encodes CDR1 DFQATT and CDR2 SNEGSKA (reference sequence). This CDR3 has 13 residues. This chain's CDR3 is CSARDVPTGELFF.

The V call is TRBV20-1, the J call TRBJ2-1; TCRdb's D gene call, TRBD2, goes unchecked for lack of DNA. Germline CDR1 is DFQATT and CDR2 is SNEGSKA (reference sequence). This CDR3 has 15 amino acids. CDR3 residues: CSARVGTFTRNEQFF.

The chain employs TRBV21-1 and TRBJ1-3. TRBV21-1 is a recognized pseudogene. This CDR3 contains 14 residues. CDR3: CASGWVGAGNTIYF.

This chain joins TRBV28 and TRBJ1-5; TCRdb names TRBD1, which stays unverified in the absence of DNA. Germline V gives CDR1 MDHEN, CDR2 SYDVKM. CDR3 size: 18 residues. The CDR3 sequence is CASSPGTGGLMGNQPQHF.

The genes are TRBV10-3 and TRBJ2-4; without DNA, the TCRdb call of TRBD1 cannot be checked. The CDR3 spans 15 residues. Germline-derived CDR1 and CDR2 are ENHRY and SYGVKD. CDR3 loop: CAISESSYPPNIQYF.

The chain employs TRBV5-1 and TRBJ2-2. Germline V lookup: CDR1 SGHRS, CDR2 YFSETQ. This CDR3 contains 15 residues. This CDR3 is CASSLVTTNTGELFF.

V gene TRBV20-1 combines with J gene TRBJ1-2; TCRdb picks TRBD1, but there is no DNA to check that call. This CDR3 region has 17 residues. Germline loops: CDR1 DFQATT, CDR2 SNEGSKA (reference sequence). CDR3 region: CSARELRTGESGYGYTF.

The V and J genes are TRBV19 and TRBJ2-1; no DNA is available, so the TRBD1 call from TCRdb remains unchecked. Germline V gene sequence: CDR1 LNHDA, CDR2 SQIVND (reference sequence). This CDR3 spans 14 amino acids. This CDR3 reads CASSPRQGTNEQFF.

This chain connects TRBV6-1 to TRBJ1-2; TCRdb calls TRBD1, which cannot be checked without DNA. The germline CDR1 and CDR2 sequences are MNHNS and SASEGT. The CDR3 totals 17 residues. CDR3 sequence reads: CASSFEPGTGGGYGYTF.